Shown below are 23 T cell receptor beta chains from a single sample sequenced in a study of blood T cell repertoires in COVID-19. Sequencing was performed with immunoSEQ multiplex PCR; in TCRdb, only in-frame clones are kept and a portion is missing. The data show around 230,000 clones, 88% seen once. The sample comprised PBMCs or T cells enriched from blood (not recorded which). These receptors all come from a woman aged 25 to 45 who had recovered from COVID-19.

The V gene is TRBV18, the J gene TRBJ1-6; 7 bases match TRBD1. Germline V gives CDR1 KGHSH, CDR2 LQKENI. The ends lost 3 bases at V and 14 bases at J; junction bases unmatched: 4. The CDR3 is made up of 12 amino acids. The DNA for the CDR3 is TGTGCCAGCTCACCCAGACAGGGCACCCTCCACTTT. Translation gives CASSPRQGTLHF.

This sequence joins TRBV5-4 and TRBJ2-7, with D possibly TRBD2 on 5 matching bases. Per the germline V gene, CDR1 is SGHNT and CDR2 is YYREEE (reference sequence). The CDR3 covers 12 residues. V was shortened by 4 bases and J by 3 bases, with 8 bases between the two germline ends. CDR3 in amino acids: CASSTGDYEQYF. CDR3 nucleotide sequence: TGTGCCAGCAGCACCGGGGACTACGAGCAGTACTTC.

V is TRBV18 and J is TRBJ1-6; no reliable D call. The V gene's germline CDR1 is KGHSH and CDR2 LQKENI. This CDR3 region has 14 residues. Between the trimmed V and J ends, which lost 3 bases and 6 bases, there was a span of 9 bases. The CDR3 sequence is CASSPAGSNSPLHF. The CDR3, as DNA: TGTGCCAGCTCACCTGCGGGGAGTAATTCACCCCTCCACTTT. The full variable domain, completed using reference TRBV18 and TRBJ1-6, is NAGVMQNPRHLVRRRGQEARLRCSPMKGHSHVYWYRQLPEEGLKFMVYLQKENIIDESGMPKERFSAEFPKEGPSILRIQQVVRGDSAAYFCASSPAGSNSPLHFGNGTRLTVT.

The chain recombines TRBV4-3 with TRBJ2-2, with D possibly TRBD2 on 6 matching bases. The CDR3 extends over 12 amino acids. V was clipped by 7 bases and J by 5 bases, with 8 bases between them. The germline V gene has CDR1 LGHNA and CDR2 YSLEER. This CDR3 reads CASNRGTGELFF. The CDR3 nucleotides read TGCGCCAGCAACCGGGGGACCGGGGAGCTGTTTTTT.

The CDR3 region is CASSPRVRLVNTEAFF. CDR3 nucleotides: TGTGCCAGCAGCCCCAGGGTACGGTTAGTGAACACTGAAGCTTTCTTT. The rearrangement uses TRBV11-1 and TRBJ1-1; TRBD1 might be the D (5 bases). CDR3 length equals 16 residues. Germline-derived CDR1 and CDR2 are SGHAT and FQDESV (reference sequence). Trimming removed 5 bases from V and 0 bases from J, with 16 bases in between.

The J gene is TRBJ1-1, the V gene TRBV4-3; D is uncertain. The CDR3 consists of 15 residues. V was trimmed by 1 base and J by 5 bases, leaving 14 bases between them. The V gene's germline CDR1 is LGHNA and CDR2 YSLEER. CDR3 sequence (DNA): TGCGCCAGCAGCCAAGTCCTGGGCGAACGGACTGAAGCTTTCTTT. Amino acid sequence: CASSQVLGERTEAFF.

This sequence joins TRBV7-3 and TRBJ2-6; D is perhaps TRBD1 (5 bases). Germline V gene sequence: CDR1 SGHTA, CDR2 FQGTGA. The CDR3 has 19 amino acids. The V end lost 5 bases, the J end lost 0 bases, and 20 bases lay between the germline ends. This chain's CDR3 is CASSPQDTPYHSGANVLTF. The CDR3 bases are TGTGCCAGCAGCCCGCAGGACACACCATACCACTCTGGGGCCAACGTCCTGACTTTC.

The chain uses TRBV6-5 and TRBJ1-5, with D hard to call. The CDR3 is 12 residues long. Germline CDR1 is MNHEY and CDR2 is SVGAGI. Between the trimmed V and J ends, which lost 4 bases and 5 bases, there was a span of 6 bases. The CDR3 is CASSFPDQPQHF. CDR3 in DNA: TGTGCCAGCAGTTTTCCAGATCAGCCCCAGCATTTT.

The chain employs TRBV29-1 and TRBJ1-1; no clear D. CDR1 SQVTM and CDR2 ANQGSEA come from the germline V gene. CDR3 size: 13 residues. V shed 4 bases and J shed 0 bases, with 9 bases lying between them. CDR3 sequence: CSVVSDMNTEAFF. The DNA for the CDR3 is TGCAGCGTTGTTAGTGACATGAACACTGAAGCTTTCTTT.

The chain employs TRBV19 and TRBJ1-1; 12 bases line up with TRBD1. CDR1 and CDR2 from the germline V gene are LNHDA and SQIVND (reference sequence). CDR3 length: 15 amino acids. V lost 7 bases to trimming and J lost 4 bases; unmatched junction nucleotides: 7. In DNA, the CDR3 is TGTGCCAGTATGGGGACAGGGGGCGATCGCACTGAAGCTTTCTTT. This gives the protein CASMGTGGDRTEAFF.

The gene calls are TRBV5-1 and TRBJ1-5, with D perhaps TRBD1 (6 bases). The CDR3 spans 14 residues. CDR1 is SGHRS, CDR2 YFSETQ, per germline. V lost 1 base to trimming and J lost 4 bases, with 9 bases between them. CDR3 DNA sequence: TGCGCCAGCAGCTTGACAGGGAGAAATCAGCCCCAGCATTTT. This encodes CASSLTGRNQPQHF.

The CDR3 DNA is TGTGCCAGCAGACTCTCCGTCAATGAGCAGTTCTTC. This gives the protein CASRLSVNEQFF. V gene TRBV7-9 combines with J gene TRBJ2-1; D call uncertain. Trimming shortened V by 6 bases and J by 6 bases, and 9 bases separated the two germline ends. This CDR3 is 12 amino acids long. CDR1 and CDR2 (germline): SEHNR, FQNEAQ (reference sequence). The variable domain in full, with the rest retrieved from reference TRBV7-9 and TRBJ2-1, is DTGVSQNPRHKITKRGQNVTFRCDPISEHNRLYWYRQTLGQGPEFLTYFQNEAQLEKSRLLSDRFSAERPKGSFSTLEIQRTEQGDSAMYLCASRLSVNEQFFGPGTRLTVL.

This CDR3 reads CATTASLSTDTQYF. The CDR3 coding sequence is TGTGCCACAACTGCTTCGCTTTCCACAGATACGCAGTATTTT. The rearrangement links TRBV15 to TRBJ2-3; D not resolved. The germline gives CDR1 LNHNV, CDR2 YYDKDF (reference sequence). The CDR3 has 14 amino acids. V was cut by 9 bases and J by 2 bases, with 15 bases left in between.

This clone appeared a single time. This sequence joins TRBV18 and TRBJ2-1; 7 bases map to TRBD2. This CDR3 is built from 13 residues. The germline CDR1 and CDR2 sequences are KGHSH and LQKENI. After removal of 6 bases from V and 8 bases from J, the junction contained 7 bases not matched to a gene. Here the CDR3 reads CASSLRLAYEQFF. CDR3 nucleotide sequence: TGTGCCAGCTCCCTTAGACTAGCATATGAGCAGTTCTTC.

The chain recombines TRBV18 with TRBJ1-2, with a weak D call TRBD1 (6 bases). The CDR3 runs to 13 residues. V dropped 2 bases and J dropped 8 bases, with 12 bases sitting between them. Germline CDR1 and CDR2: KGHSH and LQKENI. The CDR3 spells CASSPGQRNGYTF. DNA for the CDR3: TGTGCCAGCTCACCAGGACAGAGGAACGGCTACACCTTC.

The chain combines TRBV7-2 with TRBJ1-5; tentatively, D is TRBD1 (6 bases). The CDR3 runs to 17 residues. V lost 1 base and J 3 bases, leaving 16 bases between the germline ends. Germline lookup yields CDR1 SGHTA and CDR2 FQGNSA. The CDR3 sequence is CASSLGIRTVTNQPQHF. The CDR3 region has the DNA TGTGCCAGCAGCTTAGGCATCCGGACAGTCACCAATCAGCCCCAGCATTTT.

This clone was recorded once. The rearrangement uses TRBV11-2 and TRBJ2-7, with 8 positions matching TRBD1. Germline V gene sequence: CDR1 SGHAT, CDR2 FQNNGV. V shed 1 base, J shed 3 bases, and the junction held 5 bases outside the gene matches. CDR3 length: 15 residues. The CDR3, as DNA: TGTGCCAGCAGCTTAGGCCGGGACAGGCTCTACGAGCAGTACTTC. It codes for CASSLGRDRLYEQYF.

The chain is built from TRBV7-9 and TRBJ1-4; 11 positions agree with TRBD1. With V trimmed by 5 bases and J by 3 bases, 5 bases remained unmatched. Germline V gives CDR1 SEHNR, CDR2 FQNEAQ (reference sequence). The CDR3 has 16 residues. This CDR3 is CASSMGQGGPNEKLFF. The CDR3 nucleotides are TGTGCCAGCAGCATGGGACAGGGGGGACCTAATGAAAAACTGTTTTTT. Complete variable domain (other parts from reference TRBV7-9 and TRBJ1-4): DTGVSQNPRHKITKRGQNVTFRCDPISEHNRLYWYRQTLGQGPEFLTYFQNEAQLEKSRLLSDRFSAERPKGSFSTLEIQRTEQGDSAMYLCASSMGQGGPNEKLFFGSGTQLSVL.

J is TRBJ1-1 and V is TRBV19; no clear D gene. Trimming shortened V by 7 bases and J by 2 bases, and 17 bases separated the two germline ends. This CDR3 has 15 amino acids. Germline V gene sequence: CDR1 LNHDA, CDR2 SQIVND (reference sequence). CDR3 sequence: CASTVRSGVNTEAFF. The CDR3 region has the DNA TGTGCCAGTACCGTAAGGTCCGGGGTAAACACTGAAGCTTTCTTT.

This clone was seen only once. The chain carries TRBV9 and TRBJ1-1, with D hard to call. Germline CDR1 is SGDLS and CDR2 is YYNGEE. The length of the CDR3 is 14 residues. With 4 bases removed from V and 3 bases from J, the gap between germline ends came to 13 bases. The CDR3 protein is CASSPPPGYTEAFF. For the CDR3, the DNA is TGTGCCAGCAGCCCACCCCCAGGATACACTGAAGCTTTCTTT.

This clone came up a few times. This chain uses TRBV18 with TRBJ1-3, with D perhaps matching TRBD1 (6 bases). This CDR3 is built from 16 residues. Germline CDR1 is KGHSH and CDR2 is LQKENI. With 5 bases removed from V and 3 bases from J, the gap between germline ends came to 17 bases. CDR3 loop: CASSKGPGASGNTIYF. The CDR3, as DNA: TGTGCCAGCTCAAAAGGACCAGGGGCAAGTGGAAACACCATATATTTT.

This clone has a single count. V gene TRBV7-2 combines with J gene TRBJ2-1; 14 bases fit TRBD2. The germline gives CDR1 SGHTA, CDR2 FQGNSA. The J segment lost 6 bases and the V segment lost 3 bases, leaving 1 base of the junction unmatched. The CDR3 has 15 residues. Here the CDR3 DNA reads TGTGCCAGCAGCTTTGGGACTAGCGGGGGCAATGAGCAGTTCTTC. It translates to CASSFGTSGGNEQFF.

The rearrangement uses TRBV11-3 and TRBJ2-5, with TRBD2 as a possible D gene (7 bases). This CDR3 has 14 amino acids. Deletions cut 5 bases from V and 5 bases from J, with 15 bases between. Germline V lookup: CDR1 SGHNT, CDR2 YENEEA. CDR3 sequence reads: CASSKGGAVETQYF. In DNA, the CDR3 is TGTGCCAGCAGCAAGGGGGGGGCAGTGGAGACCCAGTACTTC.